This T cell receptor beta chain emerged from a study of blood T cell repertoires in COVID-19. V lost 0 bases and J 5 bases, leaving 14 bases between the germline ends. Germline V gene sequence: CDR1 SGHKS, CDR2 YYEKEE (reference sequence). CDR3 size: 15 residues. The assay was immunoSEQ multiplex PCR, and TCRdb's table has in-frame clones only and misses some. This table has a few hundred thousand clones, 75% to 85% appearing once. The sample comprised peripheral blood. The J gene is TRBJ1-2, the V gene TRBV5-5; no firm D call. The receptor was derived from a woman in her 70s with COVID-19, enrolled during active disease. The CDR3 DNA sequence: TGTGCCAGCAGCTTGGATTTAGGCTCGGGTTATGGCTACACCTTC. This sequence encodes CASSLDLGSGYGYTF.